The following is a T cell receptor beta chain sequence with its context. The data are from a study of vaccination and CD4 T cells after COVID-19. TCRdb ran MiXCR on the PCR reads and lists one entry per CDR3 protein. The table has 20,000 or so distinct CDR3 sequences, roughly 62% seen once. Germline CDR1 DFQATT, CDR2 SNEGSKA (reference sequence). The V end was cut by 4 bases, the J end by 3 bases, with 19 bases between. CDR3 length equals 15 residues. This TCR was recovered from a human donor who had recovered from COVID-19. The sequenced sample was CD4+ T cells from blood, obtained before SARS-CoV-2 vaccination. This chain joins TRBV20-1 and TRBJ2-7; the D gene could be TRBD1 or TRBD2 (5 bases each). The chain's CDR3 is CSAKRSGRWNYEQYF. CDR3 sequence (DNA): TGCAGTGCTAAACGGTCGGGACGGTGGAACTACGAGCAGTACTTC.